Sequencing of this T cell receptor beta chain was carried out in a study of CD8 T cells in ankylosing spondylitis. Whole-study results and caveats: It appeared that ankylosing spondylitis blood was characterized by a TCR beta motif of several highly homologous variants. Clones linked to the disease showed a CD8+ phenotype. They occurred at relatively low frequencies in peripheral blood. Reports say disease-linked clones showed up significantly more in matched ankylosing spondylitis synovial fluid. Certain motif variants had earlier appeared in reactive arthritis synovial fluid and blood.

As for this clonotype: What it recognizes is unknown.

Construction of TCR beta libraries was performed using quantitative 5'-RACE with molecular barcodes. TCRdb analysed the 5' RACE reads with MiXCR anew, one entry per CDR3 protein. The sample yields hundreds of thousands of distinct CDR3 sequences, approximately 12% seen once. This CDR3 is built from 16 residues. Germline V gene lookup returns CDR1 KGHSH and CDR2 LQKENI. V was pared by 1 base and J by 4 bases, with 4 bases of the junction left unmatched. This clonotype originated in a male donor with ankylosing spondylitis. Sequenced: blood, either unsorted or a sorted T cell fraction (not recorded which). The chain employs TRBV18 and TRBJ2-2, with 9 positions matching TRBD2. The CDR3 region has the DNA TGTGCCAGCTCACCACTTAGCGGGAGAGGCACCGGGGAGCTGTTTTTT. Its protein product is CASSPLSGRGTGELFF.